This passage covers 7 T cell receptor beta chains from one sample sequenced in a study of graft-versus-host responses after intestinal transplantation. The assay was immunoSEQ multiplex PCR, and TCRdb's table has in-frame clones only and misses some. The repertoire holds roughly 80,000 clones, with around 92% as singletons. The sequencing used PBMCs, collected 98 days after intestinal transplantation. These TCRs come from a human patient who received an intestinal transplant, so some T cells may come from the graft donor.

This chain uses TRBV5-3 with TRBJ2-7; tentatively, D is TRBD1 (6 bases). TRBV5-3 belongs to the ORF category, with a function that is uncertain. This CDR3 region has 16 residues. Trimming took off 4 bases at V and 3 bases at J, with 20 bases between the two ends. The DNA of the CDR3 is TGTGCCAGAAGCCTTGAATTCCAGGGGCCCCTCTACGAGCAGTACTTC. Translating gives CARSLEFQGPLYEQYF.

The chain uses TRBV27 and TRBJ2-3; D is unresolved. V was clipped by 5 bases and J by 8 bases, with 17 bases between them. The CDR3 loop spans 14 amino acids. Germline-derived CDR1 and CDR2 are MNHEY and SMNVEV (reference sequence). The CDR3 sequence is CASSNQETVGTQYF. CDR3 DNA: TGTGCCAGCAGTAATCAGGAAACAGTTGGTACGCAGTATTTT.

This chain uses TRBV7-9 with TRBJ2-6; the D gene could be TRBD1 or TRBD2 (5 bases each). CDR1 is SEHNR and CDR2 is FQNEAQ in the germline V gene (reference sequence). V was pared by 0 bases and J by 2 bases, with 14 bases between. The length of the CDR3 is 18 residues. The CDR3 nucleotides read TGTGCCAGCAGCTTAGCGCTCGGTGGGGGTGCTGGGGCCAACGTCCTGACTTTC. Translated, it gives CASSLALGGGAGANVLTF.

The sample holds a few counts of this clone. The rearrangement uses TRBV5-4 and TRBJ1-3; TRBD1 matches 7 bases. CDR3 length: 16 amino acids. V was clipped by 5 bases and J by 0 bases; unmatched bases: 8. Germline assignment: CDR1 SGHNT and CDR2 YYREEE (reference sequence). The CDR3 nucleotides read TGTGCCAGCAGGAACAGGGGCGATAACTCTGGAAACACCATATATTTT. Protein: CASRNRGDNSGNTIYF. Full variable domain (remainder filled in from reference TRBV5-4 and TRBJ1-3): ETGVTQSPTHLIKTRGQQVTLRCSSQSGHNTVSWYQQALGQGPQFIFQYYREEENGRGNFPPRFSGLQFPNYSSELNVNALELDDSALYLCASRNRGDNSGNTIYFGEGSWLTVV.

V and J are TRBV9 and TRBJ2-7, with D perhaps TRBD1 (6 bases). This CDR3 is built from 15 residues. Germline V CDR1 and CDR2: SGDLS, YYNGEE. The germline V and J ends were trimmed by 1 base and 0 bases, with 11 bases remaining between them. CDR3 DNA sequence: TGTGCCAGCAGCGTATTCGGACAGCCCTCCTACGAGCAGTACTTC. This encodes CASSVFGQPSYEQYF.

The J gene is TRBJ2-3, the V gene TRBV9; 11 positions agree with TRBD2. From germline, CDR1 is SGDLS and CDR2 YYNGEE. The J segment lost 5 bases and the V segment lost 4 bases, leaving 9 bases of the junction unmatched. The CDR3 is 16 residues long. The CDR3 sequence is CASSPRLAGGKDTQYF. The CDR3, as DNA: TGTGCCAGCAGCCCCCGTTTAGCGGGGGGGAAAGATACGCAGTATTTT. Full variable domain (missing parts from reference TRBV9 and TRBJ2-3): DSGVTQTPKHLITATGQRVTLRCSPRSGDLSVYWYQQSLDQGLQFLIQYYNGEERAKGNILERFSAQQFPDLHSELNLSSLELGDSALYFCASSPRLAGGKDTQYFGPGTRLTVL.

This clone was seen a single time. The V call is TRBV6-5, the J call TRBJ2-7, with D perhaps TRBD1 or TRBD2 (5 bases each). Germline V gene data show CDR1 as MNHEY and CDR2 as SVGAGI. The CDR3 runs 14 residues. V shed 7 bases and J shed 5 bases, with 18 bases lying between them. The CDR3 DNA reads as TGTGCCAGCAAAAAGGGACGGGCCGCCGACGAGCAGTACTTC. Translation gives CASKKGRAADEQYF.